This entry lists 12 T cell receptor beta chains sequenced from one sample in a study of blood T cells in healthy people across ages. A second PCR, run for roughly 7 to 12 cycles, used a sample-barcoded 5' primer plus a J-beta primer mix. TCRdb ran MiXCR on the 5' RACE reads and lists one entry per CDR3 protein. The sample includes about 1.1 million distinct CDR3 sequences, about two fifths seen only once; the top ten take approximately 14%. Sequenced: blood. The receptors originated from a man aged 18 to 30 in good health.

This chain uses TRBV7-2 with TRBJ2-7; 7 nucleotides line up with TRBD1. This CDR3 is built from 16 residues. Germline CDR1 and CDR2: SGHTA and FQGNSA. V shed 1 base, J shed 5 bases, and the junction held 11 bases outside the gene matches. The CDR3 nucleotides are TGTGCCAGCAGCTTAGAGGTGACAGGGATTTCACACGAGCAGTACTTC. This sequence encodes CASSLEVTGISHEQYF.

This sequence joins TRBV2 and TRBJ1-1; no clear D. V gave up 5 bases and J gave up 4 bases, with 8 bases separating them. Germline lookup yields CDR1 SNHLY and CDR2 FYNNEI. The CDR3 sequence is 12 residues long. The CDR3 DNA sequence: TGTGCCAGCAGTTTCGTTCCCACTGAAGCTTTCTTT. Translated, it gives CASSFVPTEAFF.

This clonotype has more than one count but fewer than ten. The chain employs TRBV9 and TRBJ1-5, with 7 bases lining up with TRBD1. V shed 2 bases, J shed 3 bases, and the junction held 14 bases outside the gene matches. The CDR3 has 18 residues. The germline V gene encodes CDR1 SGDLS and CDR2 YYNGEE. This CDR3 is CASSVSTSRDRLNQPQHF. The CDR3 DNA is TGTGCCAGCAGCGTCTCCACGTCCCGGGACAGACTCAATCAGCCCCAGCATTTT. Based on the CDR3 plus reference TRBV9 and TRBJ1-5, the full variable domain is DSGVTQTPKHLITATGQRVTLRCSPRSGDLSVYWYQQSLDQGLQFLIQYYNGEERAKGNILERFSAQQFPDLHSELNLSSLELGDSALYFCASSVSTSRDRLNQPQHFGDGTRLSIL.

The CDR3 coding sequence is TGCAGTGCTCGTGGGTCACTGGAGAGTGAAGCTTTCTTT. This sequence encodes CSARGSLESEAFF. The chain employs TRBV20-1 and TRBJ1-1; D is ambiguous. CDR3 size: 13 residues. The V end was cut by 5 bases, the J end by 7 bases, with 17 bases between. Germline V gene sequence: CDR1 DFQATT, CDR2 SNEGSKA (reference sequence).

The V and J genes are TRBV4-1 and TRBJ2-1; D possibly corresponds to TRBD2 (5 bases). The CDR3 totals 18 residues. The germline V and J ends were trimmed by 0 bases and 0 bases, with 15 bases remaining between them. Germline V CDR1 and CDR2: MGHRA, YSYEKL. The CDR3 loop reads CASSQETPGIGSYNEQFF. The CDR3 DNA reads as TGCGCCAGCAGCCAAGAGACCCCGGGAATTGGCTCCTACAATGAGCAGTTCTTC.

V gene TRBV18 combines with J gene TRBJ1-2; tentative D call: TRBD1 (5 bases). V was pared by 3 bases and J by 4 bases, with 12 bases between. The V gene's germline CDR1 is KGHSH and CDR2 LQKENI. The CDR3 is 14 amino acids. Written as DNA, the CDR3 is TGTGCCAGCTCACCTCAGACAGACGGCTATGGCTACACCTTC. It encodes CASSPQTDGYGYTF.

This clonotype occurred a few times. One end of the junction varies from germline; a read error may be responsible. The V gene is TRBV20-1, the J gene TRBJ1-5; 10 nucleotides match TRBD1. The CDR3 spans 15 residues. Per germline, CDR1 DFQATT and CDR2 SNEGSKA (reference sequence). Here the CDR3 DNA reads TGCAGTGCCAGAGAGACAGGGGGCAGCAATCAGCCCCAGCATTTT. Translated, it gives CSARETGGSNQPQHF.

This clonotype has a single count. Relative to the germline gene, one junction end is altered; a read error may explain this. This rearrangement joins TRBV2 to TRBJ2-1, with D perhaps assigned TRBD1 or TRBD2 (5 bases each). The CDR3 is 15 residues long. Germline CDR1 SNHLY, CDR2 FYNNEI. The CDR3 is CTSSGGRSSYNEQFF. The CDR3, as DNA: TGTACCAGCAGTGGGGGACGTAGCTCCTACAATGAGCAGTTCTTC.

This clonotype has only a few counts. The CDR3 nucleotides are TGTGCCAGCAGTCCGCCCCATTACAGGGTCGGGACCACCGGGGAGCTGTTTTTT. Its translation: CASSPPHYRVGTTGELFF. The gene calls are TRBV6-2 or TRBV6-3 and TRBJ2-2, with D possibly being TRBD1 (6 bases). CDR3 length: 18 residues. V shed 5 bases and J shed 4 bases, with 23 bases lying between them. Germline V gene data show CDR1 as MNHEY and CDR2 as SVGEGT.

In its sample, this clonotype was seen a few times. The chain recombines TRBV9 with TRBJ1-6; D is ambiguous. This CDR3 comprises 16 residues. Germline CDR1 SGDLS, CDR2 YYNGEE. Trimming removed 1 base from V and 7 bases from J, with 15 bases in between. The chain's CDR3 is CASSVYEAPLNSPLHF. CDR3 in DNA: TGTGCCAGCAGCGTATACGAGGCTCCCTTGAATTCACCCCTCCACTTT.

The chain carries TRBV3-1 and TRBJ2-1; D may correspond to TRBD1 or TRBD2 (5 bases each). V was shortened by 5 bases and J by 9 bases, with 17 bases between the two germline ends. The CDR3 extends over 14 amino acids. The germline CDR1 and CDR2 sequences are LGHDT and YNNKEL (reference sequence). CDR3 nucleotides: TGTGCCAGCAGCTTCCGGGACGGAGTAAGTGAGCAGTTCTTC. It specifies CASSFRDGVSEQFF.

The genes are TRBV3-1 and TRBJ1-1, with D uncertain. V was shortened by 1 base and J by 3 bases, with 9 bases between the two germline ends. This CDR3 comprises 14 residues. Germline-derived CDR1 and CDR2 are LGHDT and YNNKEL (reference sequence). CDR3 region: CASSQVVGDTEAFF. CDR3 sequence (DNA): TGTGCCAGCAGCCAAGTTGTAGGTGACACTGAAGCTTTCTTT.